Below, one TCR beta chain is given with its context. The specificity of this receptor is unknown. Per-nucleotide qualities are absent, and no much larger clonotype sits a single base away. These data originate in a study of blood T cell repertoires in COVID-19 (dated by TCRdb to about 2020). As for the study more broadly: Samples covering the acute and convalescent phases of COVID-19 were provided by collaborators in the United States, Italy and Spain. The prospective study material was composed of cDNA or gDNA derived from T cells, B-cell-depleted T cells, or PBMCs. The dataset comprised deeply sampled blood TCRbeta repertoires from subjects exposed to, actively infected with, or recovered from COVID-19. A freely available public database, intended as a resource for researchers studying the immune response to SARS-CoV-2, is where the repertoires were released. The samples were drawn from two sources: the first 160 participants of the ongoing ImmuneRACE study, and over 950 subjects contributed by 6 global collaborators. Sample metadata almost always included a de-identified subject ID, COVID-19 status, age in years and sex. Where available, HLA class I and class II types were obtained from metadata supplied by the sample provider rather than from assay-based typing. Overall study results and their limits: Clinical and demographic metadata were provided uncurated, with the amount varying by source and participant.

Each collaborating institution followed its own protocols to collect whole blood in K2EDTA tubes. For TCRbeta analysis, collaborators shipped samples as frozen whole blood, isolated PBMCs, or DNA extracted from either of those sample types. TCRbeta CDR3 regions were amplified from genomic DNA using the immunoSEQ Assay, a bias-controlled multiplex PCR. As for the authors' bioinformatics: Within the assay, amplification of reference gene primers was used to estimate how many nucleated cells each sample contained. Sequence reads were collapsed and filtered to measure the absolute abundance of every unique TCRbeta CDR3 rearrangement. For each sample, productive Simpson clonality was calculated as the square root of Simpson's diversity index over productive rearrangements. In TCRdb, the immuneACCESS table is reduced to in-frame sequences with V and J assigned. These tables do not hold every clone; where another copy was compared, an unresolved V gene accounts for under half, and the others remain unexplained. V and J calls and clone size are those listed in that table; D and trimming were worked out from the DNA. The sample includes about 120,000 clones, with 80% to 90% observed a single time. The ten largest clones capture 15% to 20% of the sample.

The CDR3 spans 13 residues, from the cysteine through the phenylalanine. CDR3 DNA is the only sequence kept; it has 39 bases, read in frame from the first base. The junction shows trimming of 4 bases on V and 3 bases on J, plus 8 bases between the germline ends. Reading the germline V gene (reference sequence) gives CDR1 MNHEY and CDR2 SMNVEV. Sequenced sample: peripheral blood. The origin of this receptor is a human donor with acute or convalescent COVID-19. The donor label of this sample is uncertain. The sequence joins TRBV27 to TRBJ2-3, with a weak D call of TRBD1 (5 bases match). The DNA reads TGTGCCAGCAGTTCTCAGGGAACAGATACGCAGTATTTT. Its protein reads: CASSSQGTDTQYF.